The rows below give T cell receptor beta chains drawn from one sample of a study of cytomegalovirus exposure and HLA in healthy donors. The repertoire was sequenced with immunoSEQ multiplex PCR; TCRdb's copy has only in-frame clones and lacks some. The table lists some 75,000 clones. Material: PBMCs. Source of these receptors: a man aged 35-49 years in good health and CMV-seronegative. CDR3s include the opening cysteine and the closing phenylalanine or tryptophan. The D gene is left open where the match is weak.

V gene	D gene	J gene	CDR3 protein	CDR3 DNA
TRBV5-4	-	TRBJ1-1	CASSLAGVGTEAFF	TGTGCCAGCAGCTTGGCAGGGGTGGGCACTGAAGCTTTCTTT
TRBV19	-	TRBJ1-5	CASSFLGSNQPQHF	TGTGCCAGTAGTTTCCTAGGAAGTAATCAGCCCCAGCATTTT
TRBV7-2	TRBD1	TRBJ1-2	CASSLFRDRGSSTF	TGTGCCAGCAGCTTATTCCGGGACAGGGGTTCTTCCACCTTC
TRBV6-5	-	TRBJ2-3	CASSSYTDTQYF	TGTGCCAGCAGTTCCTACACAGATACGCAGTATTTT
TRBV7-2	TRBD1	TRBJ1-5	CASSRTGGSNQPQHF	TGTGCCAGCAGCCGGACAGGGGGTAGCAATCAGCCCCAGCATTTT
TRBV4-3	TRBD1	TRBJ2-7	CASSQVQGQGSYEQYF	TGCGCCAGCAGCCAAGTCCAAGGACAGGGCTCCTACGAGCAGTACTTC
TRBV11-3	-	TRBJ2-3	CASAPLNEADTQYF	TGTGCCAGCGCACCCTTAAACGAGGCAGATACGCAGTATTTT
TRBV6-4	-	TRBJ2-3	CASSDQGRSTDTQYF	TGTGCCAGCAGTGACCAGGGTCGGAGCACAGATACGCAGTATTTT
TRBV30	-	TRBJ1-4	CAWTLGGALEKLFF	TGTGCCTGGACCCTGGGGGGGGCGTTGGAAAAACTGTTTTTT
TRBV29-1	TRBD1	TRBJ1-1	CSAGQGWGMNTEAFF	TGCAGCGCCGGACAGGGGTGGGGGATGAACACTGAAGCTTTCTTT
TRBV4-3	-	TRBJ1-4	CASSQEVRGEKLFF	TGCGCCAGCAGCCAAGAAGTCCGAGGCGAAAAACTGTTTTTT
TRBV29-1	-	TRBJ2-3	CSVEDWGGKGTDTQYF	TGCAGCGTTGAAGATTGGGGCGGGAAAGGCACAGATACGCAGTATTTT
TRBV18	TRBD1	TRBJ1-2	CASSPPLVRVTGGYDGYTF	TGTGCCAGCTCACCACCGCTTGTCCGGGTGACAGGGGGCTACGATGGCTACACCTTC
TRBV29-1	-	TRBJ2-2	CSVRKGQNTGELFF	TGCAGCGTTCGGAAGGGACAGAACACCGGGGAGCTGTTTTTT
TRBV30	-	TRBJ1-4	CAWSVRHTPTNEKLFF	TGTGCCTGGAGTGTGAGACATACTCCAACTAATGAAAAACTGTTTTTT
TRBV5-1	-	TRBJ2-7	CASSLMGSSYEQYF	TGCGCCAGCAGCTTGATGGGGAGCTCCTACGAGCAGTACTTC
TRBV5-1	TRBD2	TRBJ2-5	CASSLASGAYSKYF	TGCGCCAGCAGCTTGGCTAGCGGGGCCTATTCCAAGTACTTC
TRBV2	-	TRBJ2-2	CASSDSRNTGELFF	TGTGCCAGCAGTGACTCGCGGAACACCGGGGAGCTGTTTTTT
TRBV7-9	TRBD2	TRBJ2-6	CASSLVAGGPGANVLTF	TGTGCCAGCAGCTTAGTAGCGGGGGGGCCTGGGGCCAACGTCCTGACTTTC
TRBV7-9	-	TRBJ2-5	CASSPNILTETQYF	TGTGCCAGCAGCCCCAATATACTAACTGAGACCCAGTACTTC
TRBV11-2	-	TRBJ1-5	CASSLVGTPNQPQHF	TGTGCCAGCAGCTTAGTTGGGACACCGAATCAGCCCCAGCATTTT